The T cell receptor beta chain under discussion was sequenced for a study of T cells expressing NK-cell markers (dated by TCRdb to the early 2020s). The study in broad terms: TCR beta-chain repertoires were profiled in sorted CD3+CD56+NKG2C+, CD3+CD56+NKG2C- and CD3+CD56-NKG2C+ T-cell subsets from seven or eight donors. Among the eight sequenced donors, only one was HCMV-seronegative, while the other seven were HCMV-seropositive. The eight sequenced donors were randomly selected healthy volunteers, three men and five women. Libraries were sequenced as 2 x 150 bp reads on Illumina HiSeq 2000/2500, MiSeq or NextSeq. Overall study outcomes, separate from this receptor: In over five donors, the dominant CD3+CD56+NKG2C+ clonotypes were among the top 10 CD8+ clonotypes and accounted for about 1.0-7.5% of CD8+ T cells. Those dominant clonotypes were again the most abundant among CD3+CD56-NKG2C+ cells in four donors, at about 28.3-65%. Whether the expanded NKG2C-expressing T cell clones were specific for HCMV antigens was left unclear.

About this clonotype itself: The antigen it binds to is not known.

The data were produced on an Illumina HiSeq 2000. TCR beta cDNA libraries were prepared using 5'RACE template switching, which introduced a universal primer site and unique molecular identifiers. Priming for cDNA synthesis came from the TCR beta constant segment, and two successive PCR amplification steps followed. Per the authors' processing: MIGEC handled demultiplexing of the reads and grouping by UMI, while MiTCR was used to assemble and quantify clonotypes. To remove erroneous sequences, TCR cDNA sequences were retained only when supported by two or more reads. The tcR package was used for downstream repertoire analysis, and clonotypes were matched between fractions using CDR3 nucleotide sequence together with V segment. Antigen specificity was annotated against VDJdb with VDJmatch, allowing one amino acid substitution in CDR3. After the reads were reprocessed by TCRdb, one entry was made per CDR3 protein sequence, with no DNA. The V and J calls and clone size are TCRdb's, not the authors'. Per the sample table, the count is 300,000 to 450,000 distinct CDR3 sequences. The ten most abundant clones make up around 5% of the sample.

The CDR3 measures 12 amino acids from cysteine to phenylalanine. Only the protein is on record. The germline V gene (reference sequence) specifies MNHEY as CDR1 and SMNVEV as CDR2. HCMV serostatus was determined by detecting HCMV-specific IgG in serum with a commercial ELISA kit. Ficoll density gradient centrifugation was used to isolate peripheral blood mononuclear cells from blood. The receptor chain draws on TRBV27 and TRBJ2-7; TCRdb proposes TRBD2, but this gene call is untestable without DNA. Material: blood T cells: a sorted CD56 or NKG2C T cell subset, CD4+ or CD8+ T cells, or bulk PBMC T cells (not recorded which). The clonotype comes from a man aged 18 to 69 in good health. For the CDR3, the sequence is CASSTEEPEQYF.